Listed here are 23 T cell receptor beta chains from one sample, sequenced in a study of cytomegalovirus exposure and HLA in healthy donors. The PCR made use of 60 Vbeta and 13 Jbeta primers. Some clones are missing from TCRdb's copy, which holds only in-frame ones; the method was immunoSEQ multiplex PCR. The repertoire holds about 130,000 clones, with 80% as singletons. Material for sequencing was PBMCs. The receptors come from a man aged 35 to 55 in good health and CMV-seronegative.

V and J are TRBV30 and TRBJ1-1; D is unclear. CDR1 is GTSNPN, CDR2 SVGIG, per germline (reference sequence). Trimming pared 2 bases from V and 1 base from J, leaving 11 bases between. This CDR3 has 14 amino acids. The CDR3 loop reads CAWSPLGRNTEAFF. CDR3 DNA sequence: TGTGCCTGGAGTCCCCTCGGTAGGAACACTGAAGCTTTCTTT.

V gene TRBV6-5 combines with J gene TRBJ2-7, with 10 bases identical to TRBD2. This CDR3 spans 15 amino acids. CDR1 is MNHEY, CDR2 SVGAGI, per germline. V lost 6 bases to trimming and J lost 0 bases; unmatched junction nucleotides: 5. This CDR3 reads CASRYSGRFSYEQYF. DNA for the CDR3: TGTGCCAGCAGGTATAGCGGGAGGTTCTCCTACGAGCAGTACTTC.

This clone showed up just a few times. This specimen includes other DNA sequences encoding the same CDR3. The V gene is TRBV30, the J gene TRBJ2-3; the match to TRBD1 covers 8 bases. The CDR3 totals 14 residues. CDR1 is GTSNPN, CDR2 SVGIG, per germline (reference sequence). V gave up 2 bases and J gave up 7 bases; unmatched junction bases: 8. In DNA form, the CDR3 reads TGTGCCTGGAGTTCCGGACAGGGTCGGAATACGCAGTATTTT. Translating it yields CAWSSGQGRNTQYF.

This sequence joins TRBV7-7 and TRBJ2-2; TRBD1 matches 7 bases. The J segment lost 7 bases and the V segment lost 5 bases, leaving 7 bases of the junction unmatched. The germline V gene encodes CDR1 SSHAT and CDR2 FNYEAQ (reference sequence). This CDR3 contains 14 residues. The CDR3 is CASSGTGVGGELFF. The DNA of the CDR3 is TGTGCCAGCAGCGGCACAGGGGTAGGCGGGGAGCTGTTTTTT.

The rearrangement uses TRBV6-5 and TRBJ2-7, with 11 bases lining up with TRBD2. The CDR3 loop spans 15 amino acids. Germline V gives CDR1 MNHEY, CDR2 SVGAGI. Trimming at V came to 5 bases and at J to 7 bases, leaving 10 bases not matched to a gene. In DNA, the CDR3 is TGTGCCAGCAGTCCCCCCCTTAGCGGGAGGGAAGAGCAGTACTTC. Amino acid sequence: CASSPPLSGREEQYF.

This clone was seen just once. The chain combines TRBV5-4 with TRBJ2-1, with TRBD1 matching over 7 bases. Germline-derived CDR1 and CDR2 are SGHNT and YYREEE (reference sequence). V was pared by 5 bases and J by 5 bases, with 10 bases of the junction left unmatched. The CDR3 loop spans 15 amino acids. CDR3 in DNA: TGTGCCAGCAGGCCCAGGACAGGCCAAAACAATGAGCAGTTCTTC. Its protein is CASRPRTGQNNEQFF.

In its sample, this clone was seen a few times. This chain joins TRBV6-1 and TRBJ2-1, with TRBD1 as a possible D gene (6 bases). Trimming took off 7 bases at V and 9 bases at J, with 16 bases between the two ends. The CDR3 consists of 13 residues. The germline gives CDR1 MNHNS, CDR2 SASEGT. The CDR3 sequence is CASTRRTVSEQFF. DNA for the CDR3: TGTGCCAGCACCAGGCGGACAGTCAGTGAGCAGTTCTTC.

V gene TRBV5-1 combines with J gene TRBJ2-5, with a possible D match to TRBD2 (6 bases). With 0 bases removed from V and 5 bases from J, the gap between germline ends came to 20 bases. CDR3 length equals 17 residues. CDR1 and CDR2 (germline): SGHRS, YFSETQ. Here the CDR3 reads CASSLGPPDRSGETQYF. The CDR3 bases are TGCGCCAGCAGCTTGGGACCCCCCGACAGAAGCGGGGAGACCCAGTACTTC.

The chain employs TRBV10-3 and TRBJ2-1; no clear D. The V end lost 6 bases, the J end lost 7 bases, and 7 bases lay between the germline ends. CDR3 length equals 11 residues. In germline, CDR1 is ENHRY, CDR2 SYGVKD. As DNA, the CDR3 is TGTGCCATCAGGTCCCGGAATGAGCAGTTCTTC. Amino acids: CAIRSRNEQFF.

The chain combines TRBV5-1 with TRBJ1-6; no clear D. Germline lookup yields CDR1 SGHRS and CDR2 YFSETQ. The CDR3 is made up of 13 amino acids. V lost 5 bases, J lost 7 bases, and 10 bases lay in between. The CDR3 DNA reads TGCGCCAGCAGTTTACTTATGAATTCACCCCTCCACTTT. Residues: CASSLLMNSPLHF.

V is TRBV28 and J is TRBJ1-5; TRBD1 is a possible D gene (6 bases). CDR1 and CDR2 (germline): MDHEN, SYDVKM. The V and J ends lost 3 bases and 4 bases respectively, with 13 bases between them. This CDR3 spans 15 amino acids. In nucleotides, the CDR3 is TGTGCCAGCAGTTTTGGGGGGGCTGGGAATCAGCCCCAGCATTTT. This translates into CASSFGGAGNQPQHF.

The chain uses TRBV15 and TRBJ2-7; a weak D match, TRBD1 (6 bases). The CDR3 spans 15 residues. The V gene lost 1 base and the J gene lost 0 bases, with 10 bases spanning the gap. Germline values: CDR1 LNHNV, CDR2 YYDKDF (reference sequence). This CDR3 is CATSRVRGSSYEQYF. The CDR3, as DNA: TGTGCCACCAGCAGAGTTAGGGGGAGCTCCTACGAGCAGTACTTC.

About this clone itself: Likely a read error: the CDR3 ends without its conserved phenylalanine or tryptophan. This chain joins TRBV5-6 and TRBJ1-5; 7 nucleotides align to TRBD1. Germline-derived CDR1 and CDR2 are SGHDT and YYEEEE. V dropped 4 bases and J dropped 0; count of bases not matched to a gene: 4. The CDR3 is 15 residues long. CDR3 nucleotide sequence: TGTGCCAGCAGCCGGGGACAGTATAGCAATCAGCCCCAGCATGTT. It is translated as CASSRGQYSNQPQHV.

V is TRBV11-3 and J is TRBJ2-2; the match to TRBD1 covers 7 bases. CDR3 length: 17 amino acids. The V gene end was trimmed by 4 bases and the J gene end by 6 bases; junction bases not matched to a gene: 14. From germline, CDR1 is SGHNT and CDR2 YENEEA. DNA for the CDR3: TGTGCCAGCAGCTCTAAGGGAACAGGGGCCGTCGCCGGGGAGCTGTTTTTT. Protein sequence: CASSSKGTGAVAGELFF.

This chain links TRBV5-1 with TRBJ2-1; 8 nucleotides agree with TRBD1. Losses at the gene ends were 1 base for V and 7 bases for J; bases not matched to a gene: 7. CDR1 SGHRS and CDR2 YFSETQ come from the germline V gene. This CDR3 is built from 15 residues. For the CDR3, the DNA is TGCGCCAGCAGCTTGTCAGGGGGCGTCGGTAATGAGCAGTTCTTC. Residues: CASSLSGGVGNEQFF.

This clone was recorded a few times. The chain carries TRBV6-6 and TRBJ2-5; the D gene is possibly TRBD1 (5 bases). The CDR3 is made up of 13 amino acids. The germline gives CDR1 MNHNY, CDR2 SVGAGI (reference sequence). V was shortened by 10 bases and J by 0 bases, with 12 bases between the two germline ends. In DNA, the CDR3 is TGTGCCACCCTTGACAGCAACCAAGAGACCCAGTACTTC. This codes for CATLDSNQETQYF.

This chain uses TRBV30 with TRBJ2-1; 15 nucleotides line up with TRBD2. The CDR3 totals 20 residues. Trimming at V came to 0 bases and at J to 0 bases, leaving 9 bases not matched to a gene. Germline-derived CDR1 and CDR2 are GTSNPN and SVGIG (reference sequence). The CDR3 sequence: CAWSVRLGTSGRSSYNEQFF. The DNA for the CDR3 is TGTGCCTGGAGTGTACGTCTCGGGACTAGCGGGAGGTCCTCCTACAATGAGCAGTTCTTC.

This clone was seen once. This chain uses TRBV7-2 with TRBJ1-2, with 8 positions matching TRBD1. This CDR3 spans 13 amino acids. Trimming at V came to 6 bases and at J to 7 bases, leaving 7 bases not matched to a gene. CDR1 SGHTA and CDR2 FQGNSA come from the germline V gene. The CDR3 sequence is CASRPQGASGYTF. In nucleotides, the CDR3 is TGTGCCAGCAGACCTCAGGGGGCAAGTGGCTACACCTTC.

This clone was seen a handful of times. The CDR3 DNA follows: TGTGCCAGCAGCTCCGGACAGCCTTTGGCTAATGAAAAACTGTTTTTT. This gives the protein CASSSGQPLANEKLFF. The V and J genes are TRBV7-9 and TRBJ1-4; D perhaps matches TRBD1 (6 bases). CDR1 and CDR2 from the germline V gene are SEHNR and FQNEAQ (reference sequence). CDR3 length: 16 amino acids. V lost 4 bases and J lost 3, with 15 bases in between.

The chain combines TRBV2 with TRBJ2-3, with 9 bases matching TRBD2. The CDR3 contains 15 residues. CDR1 and CDR2 (germline): SNHLY, FYNNEI. V lost 5 bases and J lost 0; bases outside the gene matches: 3. The chain's CDR3 is CASSYTSGSTDTQYF. DNA for the CDR3: TGTGCCAGCAGTTACACTAGCGGGAGCACAGATACGCAGTATTTT.

This clone was seen only once. The chain recombines TRBV6-5 with TRBJ2-1; possible D gene TRBD2, 5 bases. V was clipped by 0 bases and J by 6 bases, with 9 bases between them. The length of the CDR3 is 14 residues. The V gene's germline CDR1 is MNHEY and CDR2 SVGAGI. The CDR3 protein is CASSYSRRRNEQFF. In DNA, the CDR3 is TGTGCCAGCAGTTACTCGAGGAGGCGCAATGAGCAGTTCTTC.

The genes are TRBV2 and TRBJ1-4; 7 bases match TRBD1. The V gene end was trimmed by 8 bases and the J gene end by 4 bases; junction bases not matched to a gene: 10. The CDR3 has 15 amino acids. Germline V gives CDR1 SNHLY, CDR2 FYNNEI. The CDR3 loop reads CASLAGQTHNEKLFF. The DNA for the CDR3 is TGTGCCAGCCTGGCGGGACAGACCCATAATGAAAAACTGTTTTTT.

A single count supports this clone. This chain connects TRBV2 to TRBJ1-2; 9 nucleotides line up with TRBD1. The CDR3 runs 14 residues. V lost 6 bases, J lost 4 bases, and 6 bases stayed unmatched. From germline, CDR1 is SNHLY and CDR2 FYNNEI. CDR3: CASRSGTGSYGYTF. The CDR3 DNA reads as TGTGCCAGCAGATCCGGGACAGGGAGCTATGGCTACACCTTC. Based on the CDR3 plus reference TRBV2 and TRBJ1-2, the full variable domain is EPEVTQTPSHQVTQMGQEVILRCVPISNHLYFYWYRQILGQKVEFLVSFYNNEISEKSEIFDDQFSVERPDGSNFTLKIRSTKLEDSAMYFCASRSGTGSYGYTFGSGTRLTVV.